This T cell receptor (beta chain) was recorded in a study of blood T cells in healthy people across ages. The wider study: There was about one barcoded beta molecule captured by template switching per two T cells.

Sample-barcoded 5' priming and a J-beta primer mix drove a second PCR of roughly 6 to 12 cycles. TCRdb redid the calling of the 5' RACE reads with MiXCR, one entry per CDR3 protein. Of fewer than 750,000 distinct CDR3 sequences in the sample, roughly 48% are singletons; the top ten hold roughly 24%. This clonotype was recorded once. The junction shows a germline mismatch at one end, possibly a read error. Germline V lookup: CDR1 SGHTA, CDR2 FQGNSA. CDR3 length: 16 residues. Sequencing was performed on blood. The chain couples TRBV7-2 to TRBJ2-7; possibly TRBD2 for D (11 bases). This clonotype was obtained from a man aged 80 or over in good health. Written as DNA, the CDR3 is TGTGTCAGCAGCTTAGCGGGAGGGACAGGGGCCTACGAGCAGTACTTC. Its protein product is CVSSLAGGTGAYEQYF.